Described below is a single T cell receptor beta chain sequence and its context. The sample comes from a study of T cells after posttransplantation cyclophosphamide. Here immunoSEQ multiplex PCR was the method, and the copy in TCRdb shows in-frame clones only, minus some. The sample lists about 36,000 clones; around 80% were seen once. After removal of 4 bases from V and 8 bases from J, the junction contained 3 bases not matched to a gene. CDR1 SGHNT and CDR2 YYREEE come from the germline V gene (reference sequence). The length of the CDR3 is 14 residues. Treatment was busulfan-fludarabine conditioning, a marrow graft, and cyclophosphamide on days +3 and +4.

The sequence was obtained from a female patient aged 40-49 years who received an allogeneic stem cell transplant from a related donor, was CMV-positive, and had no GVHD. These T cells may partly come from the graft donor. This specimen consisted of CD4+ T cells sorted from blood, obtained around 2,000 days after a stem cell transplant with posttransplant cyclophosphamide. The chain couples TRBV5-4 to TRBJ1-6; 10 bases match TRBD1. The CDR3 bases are TGTGCCAGCAGCCCCGGGACAGGGGATTCACCCCTCCACTTT. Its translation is CASSPGTGDSPLHF.